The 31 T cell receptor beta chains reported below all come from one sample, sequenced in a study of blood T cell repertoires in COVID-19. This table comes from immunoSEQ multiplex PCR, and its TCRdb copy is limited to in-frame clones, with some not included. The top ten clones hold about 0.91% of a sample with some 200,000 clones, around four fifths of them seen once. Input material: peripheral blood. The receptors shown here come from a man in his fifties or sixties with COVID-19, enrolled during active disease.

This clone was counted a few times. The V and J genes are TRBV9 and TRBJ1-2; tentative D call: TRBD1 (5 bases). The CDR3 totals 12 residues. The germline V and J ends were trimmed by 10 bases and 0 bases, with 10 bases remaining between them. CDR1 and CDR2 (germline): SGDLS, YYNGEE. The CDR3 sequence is CASGGTNYGYTF. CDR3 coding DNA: TGTGCCTCCGGGGGGACTAACTATGGCTACACCTTC.

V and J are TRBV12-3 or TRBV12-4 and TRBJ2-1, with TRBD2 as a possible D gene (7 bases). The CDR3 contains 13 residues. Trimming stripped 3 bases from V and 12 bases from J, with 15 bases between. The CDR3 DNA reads TGTGCCAGCAGTTTGGGAGGGGGAGGTGGGCAGTTCTTC. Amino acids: CASSLGGGGGQFF.

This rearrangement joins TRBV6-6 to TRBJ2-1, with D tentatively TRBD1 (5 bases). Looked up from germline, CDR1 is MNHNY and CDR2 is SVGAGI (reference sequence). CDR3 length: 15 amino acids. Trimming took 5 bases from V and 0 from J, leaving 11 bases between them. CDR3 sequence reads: CASSQQASSYNEQFF. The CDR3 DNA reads TGTGCCAGCAGTCAACAGGCGAGCTCCTACAATGAGCAGTTCTTC.

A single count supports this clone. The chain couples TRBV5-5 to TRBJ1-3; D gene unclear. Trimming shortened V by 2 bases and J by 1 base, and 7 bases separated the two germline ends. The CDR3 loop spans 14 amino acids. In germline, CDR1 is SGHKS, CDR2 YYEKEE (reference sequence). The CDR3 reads CASSFPSSGNTIYF. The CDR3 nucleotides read TGTGCCAGCAGCTTTCCGAGTTCTGGAAACACCATATATTTT.

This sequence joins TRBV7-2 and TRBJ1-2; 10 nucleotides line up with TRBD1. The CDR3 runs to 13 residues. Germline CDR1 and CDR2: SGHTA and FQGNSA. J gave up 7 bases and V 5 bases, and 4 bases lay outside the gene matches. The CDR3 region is CASSSRDRGGYTF. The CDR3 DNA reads TGTGCCAGCAGCAGCAGGGACAGGGGTGGCTACACCTTC.

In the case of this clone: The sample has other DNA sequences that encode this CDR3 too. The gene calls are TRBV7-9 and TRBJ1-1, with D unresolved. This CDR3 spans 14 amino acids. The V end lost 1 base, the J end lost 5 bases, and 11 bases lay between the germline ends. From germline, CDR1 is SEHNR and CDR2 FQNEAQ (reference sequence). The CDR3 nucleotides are TGTGCCAGCAGCTTAGTGGAAGGAGGGACTGAAGCTTTCTTT. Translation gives CASSLVEGGTEAFF. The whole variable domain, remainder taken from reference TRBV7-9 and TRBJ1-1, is DTGVSQNPRHKITKRGQNVTFRCDPISEHNRLYWYRQTLGQGPEFLTYFQNEAQLEKSRLLSDRFSAERPKGSFSTLEIQRTEQGDSAMYLCASSLVEGGTEAFFGQGTRLTVV.

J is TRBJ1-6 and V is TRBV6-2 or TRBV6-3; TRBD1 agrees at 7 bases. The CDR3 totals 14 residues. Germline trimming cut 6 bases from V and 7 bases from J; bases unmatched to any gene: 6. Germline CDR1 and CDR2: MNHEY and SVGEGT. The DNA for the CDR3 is TGTGCCAGCAGCCCGGACAGGAGAAATTCACCCCTCCACTTT. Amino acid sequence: CASSPDRRNSPLHF.

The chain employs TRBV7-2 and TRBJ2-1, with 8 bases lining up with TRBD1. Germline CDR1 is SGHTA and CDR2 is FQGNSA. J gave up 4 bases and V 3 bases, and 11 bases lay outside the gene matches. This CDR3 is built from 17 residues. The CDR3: CASSLGPDGTGYNEQFF. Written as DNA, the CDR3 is TGTGCCAGCAGCTTGGGACCCGATGGGACAGGATACAATGAGCAGTTCTTC.

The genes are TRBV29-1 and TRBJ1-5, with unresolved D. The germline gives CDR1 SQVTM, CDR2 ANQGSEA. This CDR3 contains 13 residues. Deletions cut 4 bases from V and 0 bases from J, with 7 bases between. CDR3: CSVARGSNQPQHF. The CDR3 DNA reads TGCAGCGTTGCCCGGGGTAGCAATCAGCCCCAGCATTTT.

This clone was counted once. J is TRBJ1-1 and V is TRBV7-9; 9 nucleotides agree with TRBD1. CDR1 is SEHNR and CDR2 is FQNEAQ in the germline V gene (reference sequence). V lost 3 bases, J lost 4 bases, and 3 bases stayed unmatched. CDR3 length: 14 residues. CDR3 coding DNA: TGTGCCAGCAGCTTCGACAGGGGGTCCACTGAAGCTTTCTTT. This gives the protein CASSFDRGSTEAFF. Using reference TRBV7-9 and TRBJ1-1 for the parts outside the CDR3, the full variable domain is DTGVSQNPRHKITKRGQNVTFRCDPISEHNRLYWYRQTLGQGPEFLTYFQNEAQLEKSRLLSDRFSAERPKGSFSTLEIQRTEQGDSAMYLCASSFDRGSTEAFFGQGTRLTVV.

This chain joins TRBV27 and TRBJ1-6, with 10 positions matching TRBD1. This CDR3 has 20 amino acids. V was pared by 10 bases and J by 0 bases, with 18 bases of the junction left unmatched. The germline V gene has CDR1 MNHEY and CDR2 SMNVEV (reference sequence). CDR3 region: CATVPRDRGFGDSYNSPLHF. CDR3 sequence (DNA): TGTGCCACCGTACCCCGGGACAGGGGATTTGGGGACTCCTATAATTCACCCCTCCACTTT.

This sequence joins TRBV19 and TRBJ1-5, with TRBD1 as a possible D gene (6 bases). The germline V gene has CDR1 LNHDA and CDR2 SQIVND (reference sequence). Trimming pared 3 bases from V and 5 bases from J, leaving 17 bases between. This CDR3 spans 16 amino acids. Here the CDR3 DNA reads TGTGCCAGTAGTATCTACACAGGGATGGTAGATCAGCCCCAGCATTTT. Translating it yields CASSIYTGMVDQPQHF.

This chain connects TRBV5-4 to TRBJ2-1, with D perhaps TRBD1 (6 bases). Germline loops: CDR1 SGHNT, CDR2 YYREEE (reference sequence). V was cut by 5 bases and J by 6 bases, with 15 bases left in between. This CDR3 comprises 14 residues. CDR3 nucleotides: TGTGCCAGCAGTACAGGGCTCAAGCCCAATGAGCAGTTCTTC. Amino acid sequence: CASSTGLKPNEQFF.

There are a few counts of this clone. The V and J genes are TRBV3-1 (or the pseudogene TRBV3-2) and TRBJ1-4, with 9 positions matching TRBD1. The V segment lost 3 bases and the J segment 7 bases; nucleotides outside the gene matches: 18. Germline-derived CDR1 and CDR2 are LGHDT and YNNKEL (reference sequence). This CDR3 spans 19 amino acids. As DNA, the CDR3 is TGTGCCAGCAGCCAGCCCCCGGGACAGGGATTTCCCCAGGGTGAAAAACTGTTTTTT. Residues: CASSQPPGQGFPQGEKLFF.

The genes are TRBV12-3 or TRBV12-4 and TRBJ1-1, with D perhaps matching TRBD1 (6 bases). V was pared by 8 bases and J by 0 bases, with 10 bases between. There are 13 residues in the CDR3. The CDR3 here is CASDRPMNTEAFF. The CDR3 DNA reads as TGTGCCAGCGACAGGCCCATGAACACTGAAGCTTTCTTT.

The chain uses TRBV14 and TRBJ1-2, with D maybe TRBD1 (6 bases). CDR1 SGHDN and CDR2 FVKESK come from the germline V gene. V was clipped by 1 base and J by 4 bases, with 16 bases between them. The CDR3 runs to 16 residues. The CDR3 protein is CASSQVQGREGYGYTF. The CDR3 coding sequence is TGTGCCAGCAGCCAAGTCCAGGGGCGCGAAGGCTATGGCTACACCTTC.

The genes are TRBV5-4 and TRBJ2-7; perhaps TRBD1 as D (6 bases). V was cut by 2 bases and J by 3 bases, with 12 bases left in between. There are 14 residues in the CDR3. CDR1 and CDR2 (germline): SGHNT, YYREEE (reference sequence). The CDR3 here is CASSFGQQDYEQYF. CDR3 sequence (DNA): TGTGCCAGCAGCTTTGGACAGCAAGACTACGAGCAGTACTTC.

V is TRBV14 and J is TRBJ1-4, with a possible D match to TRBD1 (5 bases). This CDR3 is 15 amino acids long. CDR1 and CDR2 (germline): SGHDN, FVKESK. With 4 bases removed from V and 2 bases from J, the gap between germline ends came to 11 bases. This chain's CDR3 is CASSRRGGTNEKLFF. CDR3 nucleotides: TGTGCCAGCAGCCGGAGGGGAGGGACTAATGAAAAACTGTTTTTT.

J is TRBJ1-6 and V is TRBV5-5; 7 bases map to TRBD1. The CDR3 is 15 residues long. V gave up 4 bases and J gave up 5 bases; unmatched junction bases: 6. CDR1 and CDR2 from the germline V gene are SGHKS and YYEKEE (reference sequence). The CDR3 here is CASSGGTANNSPLHF. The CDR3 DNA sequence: TGTGCCAGCAGCGGAGGGACAGCTAATAATTCACCCCTCCACTTT.

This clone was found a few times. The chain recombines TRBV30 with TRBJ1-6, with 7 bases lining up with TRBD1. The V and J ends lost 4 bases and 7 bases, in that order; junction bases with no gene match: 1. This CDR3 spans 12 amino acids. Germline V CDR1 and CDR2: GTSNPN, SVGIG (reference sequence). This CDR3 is CAWTQGNSPLHF. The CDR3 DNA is TGTGCCTGGACACAGGGGAATTCACCCCTCCACTTT.

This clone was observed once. This CDR3 reads CASSEALRQRRDTIYF. In nucleotides, the CDR3 is TGTGCCAGCAGTGAAGCGCTTCGACAAAGGAGGGACACCATATATTTT. The chain combines TRBV2 with TRBJ1-3; D unclear. The CDR3 covers 16 residues. V was cut by 0 bases and J by 8 bases, with 17 bases left in between. Germline V gives CDR1 SNHLY, CDR2 FYNNEI.

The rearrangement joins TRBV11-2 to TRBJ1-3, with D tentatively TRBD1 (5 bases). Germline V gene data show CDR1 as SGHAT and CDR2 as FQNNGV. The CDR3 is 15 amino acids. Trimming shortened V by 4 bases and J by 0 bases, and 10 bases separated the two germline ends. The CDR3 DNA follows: TGTGCCAGCAGCTCGCAGGGTGTCTCTGGAAACACCATATATTTT. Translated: CASSSQGVSGNTIYF.

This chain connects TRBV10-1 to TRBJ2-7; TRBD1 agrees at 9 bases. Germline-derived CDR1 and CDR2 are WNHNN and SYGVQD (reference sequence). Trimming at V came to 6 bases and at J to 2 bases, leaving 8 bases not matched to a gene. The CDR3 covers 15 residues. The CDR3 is CASRRIRDRAYEQYF. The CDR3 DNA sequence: TGCGCCAGCAGACGGATCCGGGACAGGGCCTACGAGCAGTACTTC.

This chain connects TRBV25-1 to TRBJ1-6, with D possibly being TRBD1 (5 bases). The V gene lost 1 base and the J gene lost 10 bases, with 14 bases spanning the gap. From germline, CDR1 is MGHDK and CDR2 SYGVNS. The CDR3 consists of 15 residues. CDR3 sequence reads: CASSESAGYDSPLHF. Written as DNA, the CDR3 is TGTGCCAGCAGTGAATCTGCAGGGTATGACTCACCCCTCCACTTT.

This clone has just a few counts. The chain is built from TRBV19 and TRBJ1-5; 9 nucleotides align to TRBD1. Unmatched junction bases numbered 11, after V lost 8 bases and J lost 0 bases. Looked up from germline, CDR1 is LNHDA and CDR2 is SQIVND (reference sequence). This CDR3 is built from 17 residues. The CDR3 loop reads CASAGTGSTSSNQPQHF. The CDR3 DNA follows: TGTGCCAGTGCCGGGACAGGGTCTACTTCTAGCAATCAGCCCCAGCATTTT.

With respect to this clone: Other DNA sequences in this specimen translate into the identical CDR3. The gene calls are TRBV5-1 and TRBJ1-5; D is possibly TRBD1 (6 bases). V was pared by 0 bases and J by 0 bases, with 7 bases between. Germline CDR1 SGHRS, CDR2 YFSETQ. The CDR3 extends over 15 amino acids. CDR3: CASSLEGGSNQPQHF. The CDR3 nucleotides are TGCGCCAGCAGCTTGGAAGGGGGTAGCAATCAGCCCCAGCATTTT.

The CDR3 nucleotides are TGTGCCAGCAGTTTCCGGACAGACACTGAAGCTTTCTTT. As protein: CASSFRTDTEAFF. The rearrangement uses TRBV12-3 or TRBV12-4 and TRBJ1-1; a weak D match, TRBD1 (6 bases). V gave up 3 bases and J gave up 3 bases, with 8 bases separating them. The CDR3 is 13 residues long.

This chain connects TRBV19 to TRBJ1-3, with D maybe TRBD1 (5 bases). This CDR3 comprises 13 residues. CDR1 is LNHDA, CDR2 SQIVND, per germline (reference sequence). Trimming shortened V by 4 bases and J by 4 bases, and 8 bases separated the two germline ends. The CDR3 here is CASSRPGGNTIYF. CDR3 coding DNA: TGTGCCAGTAGTAGGCCAGGGGGAAACACCATATATTTT. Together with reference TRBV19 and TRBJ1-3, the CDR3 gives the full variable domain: DGGITQSPKYLFRKEGQNVTLSCEQNLNHDAMYWYRQDPGQGLRLIYYSQIVNDFQKGDIAEGYSVSREKKESFPLTVTSAQKNPTAFYLCASSRPGGNTIYFGEGSWLTVV.

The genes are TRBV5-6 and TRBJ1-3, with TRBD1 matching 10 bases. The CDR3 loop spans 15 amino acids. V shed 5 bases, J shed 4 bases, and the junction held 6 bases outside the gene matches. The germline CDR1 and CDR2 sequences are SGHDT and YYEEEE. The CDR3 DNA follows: TGTGCCAGCAGTCGGGACAGGGGCAACGGAAACACCATATATTTT. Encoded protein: CASSRDRGNGNTIYF.

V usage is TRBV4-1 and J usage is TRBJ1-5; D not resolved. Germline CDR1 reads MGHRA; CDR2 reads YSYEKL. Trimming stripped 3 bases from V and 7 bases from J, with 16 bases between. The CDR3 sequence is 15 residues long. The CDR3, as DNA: TGCGCCAGCAGCCAGAATAACCGGGAAGGGCAGCCCCAGCATTTT. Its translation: CASSQNNREGQPQHF.

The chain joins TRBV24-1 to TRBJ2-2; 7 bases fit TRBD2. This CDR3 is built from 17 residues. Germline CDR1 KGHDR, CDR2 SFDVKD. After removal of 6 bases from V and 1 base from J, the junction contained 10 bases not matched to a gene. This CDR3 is CATSSSGVRMNTGELFF. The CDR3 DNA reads TGTGCCACCAGTAGCAGCGGGGTTCGGATGAACACCGGGGAGCTGTTTTTT.